A selection of T cell receptor beta chains follows, all from one sample in a study of blood T cell repertoires in COVID-19. Measured with immunoSEQ multiplex PCR; TCRdb has only the in-frame clones, and not every one. This table has 300,000 to 450,000 clones, approximately 86% appearing once. Input material: peripheral blood. These receptors were collected from a human donor in a cohort sampled during active COVID-19. CDR3s include the opening cysteine and the closing phenylalanine or tryptophan. A D gene is named only where the DNA matches it firmly. A row's size may be missing; if present it is once, few, many or a size class.

size: NA
D: TRBD2
V: TRBV4-1
J: TRBJ2-2
DNA: TGCGCCAGCAGCCAAAGGACTAGCTGGGGGGGGAACACCGGGGAGCTGTTTTTT
CDR3: CASSQRTSWGGNTGELFF

size: NA
D: NA
V: TRBV19
J: TRBJ1-2
DNA: TGTGCCAGTACTCCTTTCCGGGGGGACGGCTACACCTTC
CDR3: CASTPFRGDGYTF

size: NA
D: NA
V: TRBV5-6
J: TRBJ1-1
DNA: TGTGCCAGCAGCTCGTTTAGGAACACTGAAGCTTTCTTT
CDR3: CASSSFRNTEAFF

size: NA
D: NA
V: TRBV2
J: TRBJ1-1
DNA: TGTGCCAGCACCCCATCCCGGGGTGGGGACACTGAAGCTTTCTTT
CDR3: CASTPSRGGDTEAFF

size: few
D: NA
V: TRBV6-5
J: TRBJ2-7
DNA: TGTGCCAGCAGTTTGGCAGTCTCCTACGAGCAGTACTTC
CDR3: CASSLAVSYEQYF

size: NA
D: NA
V: TRBV24-1
J: TRBJ2-7
DNA: TGTGCCACCAACGGGGAACTGTACTACGAGCAGTACTTC
CDR3: CATNGELYYEQYF

size: NA
D: TRBD2
V: TRBV9
J: TRBJ2-1
DNA: TGTGCCAGCAGCCCCTTTAGCGGGGGCCCTACAGAGCAGTTCTTC
CDR3: CASSPFSGGPTEQFF

size: NA
D: TRBD2
V: TRBV4-2
J: TRBJ2-3
DNA: TGTGCCAGCAGCCAAGAGGGCGGGGGGGCCCGAGATACGCAGTATTTT
CDR3: CASSQEGGGARDTQYF

size: NA
D: NA
V: TRBV4-1
J: TRBJ1-2
DNA: TGCGCCAGCAGCCAAGATCTTGGGGCTTACTATGGCTACACCTTC
CDR3: CASSQDLGAYYGYTF

size: once
D: NA
V: TRBV28
J: TRBJ2-7
DNA: TGTGCCAGCAGTTTTGGGGGCTCGTACGAGCAGTACTTC
CDR3: CASSFGGSYEQYF

size: few
D: TRBD1
V: TRBV20-1
J: TRBJ1-1
DNA: TGCAGTGCTAGTGGGGACAGAGAAGCTTTCTTT
CDR3: CSASGDREAFF

size: NA
D: NA
V: TRBV19
J: TRBJ1-1
DNA: TGTGTCAGTAGTATGGGGCAGGGGAACACTGAAGCTTTCTTT
CDR3: CVSSMGQGNTEAFF

size: few
D: NA
V: TRBV27
J: TRBJ2-2
DNA: TGTGCCAGCAGTCCGGCGACTAGTACCGGGGAGCTGTTTTTT
CDR3: CASSPATSTGELFF

size: NA
D: NA
V: TRBV19
J: TRBJ2-3
DNA: TGTGCCAGTAGTCGGGGGGCGCCGGGTGATACGCAGTATTTT
CDR3: CASSRGAPGDTQYF

size: once
D: TRBD1
V: TRBV6-7
J: TRBJ2-4
DNA: TGTGCCAGCAGTTACTCGCCAGGGGGCTTTGACATTCAGTACTTC
CDR3: CASSYSPGGFDIQYF

size: NA
D: TRBD1
V: TRBV28
J: TRBJ1-2
DNA: TGTGCCAGCAGCCCGACAGGGACGCCCAACTATGGCTACACCTTC
CDR3: CASSPTGTPNYGYTF

size: NA
D: TRBD2
V: TRBV5-1
J: TRBJ2-3
DNA: TGCGCCAGCAGCGTTAGGACTAGCGGGGGGGCCGTCCCAGATACGCAGTATTTT
CDR3: CASSVRTSGGAVPDTQYF

size: NA
D: NA
V: TRBV21-1
J: TRBJ2-7
DNA: TGTGCCAGCAGCGGTTCGGAGAACTTCGAGCAGTACTTC
CDR3: CASSGSENFEQYF

size: NA
D: NA
V: TRBV6-6
J: TRBJ1-6
DNA: TGTGCCAGCAGTTACGACAGGCCGAATTCACCCCTCCACTTT
CDR3: CASSYDRPNSPLHF

size: NA
D: TRBD2
V: TRBV5-4
J: TRBJ2-3
DNA: TGTGCCAGCAGCCGCGGGAGATCGGAGTATGCAGATACGCAGTATTTT
CDR3: CASSRGRSEYADTQYF

size: NA
D: NA
V: TRBV21-1
J: TRBJ1-1
DNA: TGTGCCAGCCGCCTACAGTCCAGGGACACTGAAGCTTTCTTT
CDR3: CASRLQSRDTEAFF

size: NA
D: NA
V: TRBV5-4
J: TRBJ2-3
DNA: TGTGCCAGCAGCCCCACGGGGGATCATAGCACAGATACGCAGTATTTT
CDR3: CASSPTGDHSTDTQYF

size: NA
D: TRBD2
V: TRBV27
J: TRBJ2-1
DNA: TGTGCCAGCAGTTTAATTTCGACTAGCGGGAGTAGGAATGAGCAGTTCTTC
CDR3: CASSLISTSGSRNEQFF

size: NA
D: NA
V: TRBV6-6
J: TRBJ2-5
DNA: TGTGCCAGCAGTTACGGAGCGCGGTGGGAGACCCAGTACTTC
CDR3: CASSYGARWETQYF

size: NA
D: TRBD1
V: TRBV28
J: TRBJ2-5
DNA: TGTGCCAGCAGTTACCCCCTCAGGGGGGAGACCCAGTACTTC
CDR3: CASSYPLRGETQYF

size: once
D: TRBD1
V: TRBV5-6
J: TRBJ2-7
DNA: TGTGCCAGCAGCCCCGGGACAGGGAGCTACGAGCAGTACTTC
CDR3: CASSPGTGSYEQYF

size: NA
D: NA
V: TRBV6-6
J: TRBJ1-1
DNA: TGTGCCAGCAGTTACTCTTTTACAGGGAAGAACACTGAAGCTTTCTTT
CDR3: CASSYSFTGKNTEAFF

size: NA
D: NA
V: TRBV7-7
J: TRBJ2-5
DNA: TGTGCCAGCAGCCCTCGGCGGGAGAGGGGGGAGACCCAGTACTTC
CDR3: CASSPRRERGETQYF

size: NA
D: NA
V: TRBV10-2
J: TRBJ2-2
DNA: TGCGCCAGCAGTCTCGGGGGAGAGAACACCGGGGAGCTGTTTTTT
CDR3: CASSLGGENTGELFF

size: NA
D: NA
V: TRBV5-4
J: TRBJ2-1
DNA: TGTGCCAGCAGCTTACTGGGGGGCTCCTACAATGAGCAGTTCTTC
CDR3: CASSLLGGSYNEQFF

size: NA
D: TRBD1
V: TRBV11-2
J: TRBJ1-1
DNA: TGTGCCAGCAGCCCTGGGACAGATCGATTGAACACTGAAGCTTTCTTT
CDR3: CASSPGTDRLNTEAFF

size: NA
D: NA
V: TRBV6-5
J: TRBJ2-1
DNA: TGTGCCAGCAGTTTTATAGCGGACAATTACAATGAGCAGTTCTTC
CDR3: CASSFIADNYNEQFF

size: NA
D: NA
V: TRBV30
J: TRBJ1-6
DNA: TGTGCCTGGAGTTCGGAGGGCCGATTGTCACCCCTCCACTTT
CDR3: CAWSSEGRLSPLHF

size: NA
D: TRBD1
V: TRBV5-1
J: TRBJ1-2
DNA: TGCGCCAGCAGCGCCGGACAGGGGGTCTATGGCTACACCTTC
CDR3: CASSAGQGVYGYTF

size: NA
D: TRBD1
V: TRBV19
J: TRBJ1-2
DNA: TGTGCCAGTAGTACAACCGGGACAGACGACTATGGCTACACCTTC
CDR3: CASSTTGTDDYGYTF

size: NA
D: NA
V: TRBV18
J: TRBJ1-1
DNA: TGTGCCAGCTCACCGGCCGGAGAGGGTAGGACTGAAGCTTTCTTT
CDR3: CASSPAGEGRTEAFF

size: NA
D: TRBD2
V: TRBV4-1
J: TRBJ2-2
DNA: TGCGCCAGCAGCCAGGGGACTAGCGGGACCGGGGAGCTGTTTTTT
CDR3: CASSQGTSGTGELFF

size: NA
D: NA
V: TRBV10-3
J: TRBJ1-4
DNA: TGTGCCATCAGTGCCACCCGGGGGGGCGTCTTTGGGGAAAAACTGTTTTTT
CDR3: CAISATRGGVFGEKLFF

size: NA
D: TRBD2
V: TRBV7-9
J: TRBJ2-5
DNA: TGTGCCAGCAGCTTCGGCGGGGGGGCCGTGGAGACCCAGTACTTC
CDR3: CASSFGGGAVETQYF

size: NA
D: TRBD2
V: TRBV7-8
J: TRBJ2-2
DNA: TGTGCCAGCAGCTTAGCTATTACTAGCGGGAGTTTCACCGGGGAGCTGTTTTTT
CDR3: CASSLAITSGSFTGELFF

size: once
D: TRBD1
V: TRBV7-2
J: TRBJ1-5
DNA: TGTGCCAGCAGCTTAGTTGGCCAGGGGGTTCAGCCCCAGCATTTT
CDR3: CASSLVGQGVQPQHF

size: NA
D: TRBD1
V: TRBV7-9
J: TRBJ2-7
DNA: TGTGCCAGCAGCCCACCTCAGGGGCAGGGGGACGAGCAGTACTTC
CDR3: CASSPPQGQGDEQYF

size: few
D: NA
V: TRBV6-1
J: TRBJ1-4
DNA: TGTGCCAGCAGTGAAGCGCCAGGGGACCCTGAAAAACTGTTTTTT
CDR3: CASSEAPGDPEKLFF

size: NA
D: NA
V: TRBV30
J: TRBJ2-7
DNA: TGTGCCTGGAGTGTGGGGTATCGCGGGGCCTACGAGCAGTACTTC
CDR3: CAWSVGYRGAYEQYF

size: NA
D: NA
V: TRBV11-3
J: TRBJ2-7
DNA: TGTGCCAGCAGCTTAGATGGAGGTTACGAGCAGTACTTC
CDR3: CASSLDGGYEQYF

size: NA
D: TRBD1
V: TRBV28
J: TRBJ1-4
DNA: TGTGCCAGCAGTTTTAATAGGGGACAGGTACCTAATGAAAAACTGTTTTTT
CDR3: CASSFNRGQVPNEKLFF

size: NA
D: NA
V: TRBV27
J: TRBJ1-6
DNA: TGTGCCAGCAGCTGGGGGGGCCCCGGTAATAATTCACCCCTCCACTTT
CDR3: CASSWGGPGNNSPLHF

size: few
D: NA
V: TRBV27
J: TRBJ1-5
DNA: TGTGCCAGCAGCAACCAGGGTAGGCCCCAGCATTTT
CDR3: CASSNQGRPQHF

size: NA
D: NA
V: TRBV7-2
J: TRBJ2-7
DNA: TGTGCCAGCAGCTTAGAGGGGGTGAGCTCCTACGAGCAGTACTTC
CDR3: CASSLEGVSSYEQYF

size: NA
D: NA
V: TRBV28
J: TRBJ1-4
DNA: TGTGCCAGCAGTAACTACGCCCTTTCCGCTTTT
CDR3: CASSNYALSAF

size: NA
D: TRBD2
V: TRBV27
J: TRBJ2-7
DNA: TGTGCCAGCAGTTCATGGACTAGCGGGAGAAGTTTGATCTACGAGCAGTACTTC
CDR3: CASSSWTSGRSLIYEQYF

size: once
D: NA
V: TRBV9
J: TRBJ2-3
DNA: TGTGCCAGCAGCGCCCACATTGGGACTTCCGTCGGGACAGATACGCAGTATTTT
CDR3: CASSAHIGTSVGTDTQYF

size: NA
D: NA
V: TRBV5-1
J: TRBJ2-5
DNA: TGCGCCAGCAAGGAGTTTGCTCAAGAGACCCAGTACTTC
CDR3: CASKEFAQETQYF

size: NA
D: NA
V: TRBV2
J: TRBJ2-3
DNA: TGTGCCAGCAGTGATCGGGGTACCCTCACAGATACGCAGTATTTT
CDR3: CASSDRGTLTDTQYF

size: once
D: NA
V: TRBV19
J: TRBJ2-1
DNA: TGTGCCAGTAGTATCGGTTTAGTTTTGAATGAGCAGTTCTTC
CDR3: CASSIGLVLNEQFF

size: once
D: TRBD1
V: TRBV28
J: TRBJ1-1
DNA: TGTGCCAGCAACCAACAGGGGGCAGGGTTAATTGAAGCTTTCTTT
CDR3: CASNQQGAGLIEAFF